The rows below give T cell receptor beta chains drawn from one sample of a study of T cell repertoires in cytomegalovirus infection. One entry per CDR3 protein, called by TCRdb with MiXCR from the reads. The sample carries about 530,000 distinct CDR3 sequences, 26% recorded once. Sequenced material: PBMCs. These receptors originate from a human donor in good health (CMV status not recorded). Some clones in this sample may be carry-over from other donors' samples. CDR3s include the opening cysteine and the closing phenylalanine or tryptophan. The order of the fields is D gene, J gene, V gene, clone size, CDR3 DNA, CDR3 protein. A D gene is named only where the DNA matches it firmly. Size is omitted from some rows. Given values are once, few, many or a class for expanded clones.

D gene: -; J gene: TRBJ2-7; V gene: TRBV7-2; clone size: few; CDR3 DNA: TGTGCCAGCAGCTTAAACAGGGGGGGGTCCGAGCAGTACTTC; CDR3 protein: CASSLNRGGSEQYF
D gene: TRBD2; J gene: TRBJ2-1; V gene: TRBV7-8; clone size: few; CDR3 DNA: TGTGCCAGCAGCTTAGGACTAGCGATAATGTACAATGAGCAGTTCTTC; CDR3 protein: CASSLGLAIMYNEQFF
D gene: TRBD2; J gene: TRBJ2-1; V gene: TRBV4-3; clone size: once; CDR3 DNA: TGCGCCAGCAGCCAAGATTTACTAGCGTTCTACAATGAGCAGTTCTTC; CDR3 protein: CASSQDLLAFYNEQFF
D gene: -; J gene: TRBJ1-5; V gene: TRBV5-6; clone size: -; CDR3 DNA: TGTGCCAGCAGCTTTATTTTGACTTATAGCAATCAGCCCCAGCATTTT; CDR3 protein: CASSFILTYSNQPQHF
D gene: -; J gene: TRBJ2-3; V gene: TRBV15; clone size: -; CDR3 DNA: TGTGCCACCAGCACATTAGCACACCTCACAGATACGCAGTATTTT; CDR3 protein: CATSTLAHLTDTQYF
D gene: TRBD2; J gene: TRBJ2-5; V gene: TRBV7-6; clone size: many; CDR3 DNA: TGTGCCAGCAGCTTAGTTCCTAGCGGGAGGTCCCAAGAGACCCAGTACTTC; CDR3 protein: CASSLVPSGRSQETQYF
D gene: TRBD2; J gene: TRBJ2-7; V gene: TRBV20-1; clone size: -; CDR3 DNA: TGCAGTGCTTTCGGGGGGCGGGAGGCAACCTACGAGCAGTACTTC; CDR3 protein: CSAFGGREATYEQYF
D gene: -; J gene: TRBJ2-7; V gene: TRBV7-2; clone size: many; CDR3 DNA: TGTGCCAGCAGCTTAAGGAAGGGAATCGACGAGCAGTACTTC; CDR3 protein: CASSLRKGIDEQYF
D gene: -; J gene: TRBJ1-1; V gene: TRBV10-3; clone size: few; CDR3 DNA: TGTGCCGCCGGGACCAACATGAACACTGAAGCTTTCTTT; CDR3 protein: CAAGTNMNTEAFF
D gene: -; J gene: TRBJ1-1; V gene: TRBV12-3/TRBV12-4; clone size: many; CDR3 DNA: TGTGCCAGCAGTTTAGGTGCGGGATTTGGCACTGAAGCTTTCTTT; CDR3 protein: CASSLGAGFGTEAFF
D gene: -; J gene: TRBJ1-2; V gene: TRBV7-2; clone size: many; CDR3 DNA: TGTGCCAGCAGCTCTCGGACAGCTGGGGTGGGTGGCTACACCTTC; CDR3 protein: CASSSRTAGVGGYTF
D gene: -; J gene: TRBJ2-3; V gene: TRBV2; clone size: -; CDR3 DNA: TGTGCCAGCGGAGCGGAGGAAGATACGCAGTATTTT; CDR3 protein: CASGAEEDTQYF
D gene: TRBD2; J gene: TRBJ2-1; V gene: TRBV20-1; clone size: -; CDR3 DNA: TGCAGTGCTAGAGTGGCTAGCGGCAGCTCCTACAATGAGCAGTTCTTC; CDR3 protein: CSARVASGSSYNEQFF
D gene: TRBD1; J gene: TRBJ1-5; V gene: TRBV5-5; clone size: -; CDR3 DNA: TGTGCCAGCAGCATCGGGACAGGGATAAGCAATCAGCCCCAGCATTTT; CDR3 protein: CASSIGTGISNQPQHF
D gene: -; J gene: TRBJ1-5; V gene: TRBV2; clone size: -; CDR3 DNA: TGTGCCAGCAGAGTCAGCAGGGTTAGCCCTGGTCAGCCCCAGCATTTT; CDR3 protein: CASRVSRVSPGQPQHF
D gene: -; J gene: TRBJ1-4; V gene: TRBV7-6; clone size: few; CDR3 DNA: TGTGCCAGCAGCTCGGGGGAGTTGGATGAAAAACTGTTTTTT; CDR3 protein: CASSSGELDEKLFF
D gene: -; J gene: TRBJ1-2; V gene: TRBV12-3/TRBV12-4; clone size: few; CDR3 DNA: TGTGCCAGCAGCCCCGACCTCAGGGGTCATGGCTACACCTTC; CDR3 protein: CASSPDLRGHGYTF
D gene: -; J gene: TRBJ1-1; V gene: TRBV5-4; clone size: -; CDR3 DNA: TGTGCCAGCAGCTTGTCGGGACACTTGAACACTGAAGCTTTCTTT; CDR3 protein: CASSLSGHLNTEAFF
D gene: -; J gene: TRBJ1-2; V gene: TRBV29-1; clone size: -; CDR3 DNA: TGCAGCGTTGGGGACGGCTCCCCTAGGGGCGGCTACACCTTC; CDR3 protein: CSVGDGSPRGGYTF
D gene: -; J gene: TRBJ1-2; V gene: TRBV11-2; clone size: few; CDR3 DNA: TGTGCCAGCAGCTTGCCCCTGAAGGGAAACTATGGCTACACCTTC; CDR3 protein: CASSLPLKGNYGYTF
D gene: -; J gene: TRBJ2-3; V gene: TRBV14; clone size: few; CDR3 DNA: TGTGCCAGCAGCCAAGTTGGATCGGCGGGGCCCTCCACAGATACGCAGTATTTT; CDR3 protein: CASSQVGSAGPSTDTQYF
D gene: -; J gene: TRBJ1-3; V gene: TRBV19; clone size: -; CDR3 DNA: TGTGCTGTGGGATTCCTTGGAAACACCATATATTTT; CDR3 protein: CAVGFLGNTIYF